Shown below are 21 T cell receptor beta chains from a single sample sequenced in a study of human T cells and chemical hapten exposure. The time point here: patch test 1, 2 weeks after DPC sensitization. Treatment specified: therapeutic diphenylcyclopropenone sensitization with weekly scalp DPC. TCRdb re-derived calls from the RACE reads in MiXCR, one entry per CDR3 protein. The sample records 150,000 to 200,000 distinct CDR3 sequences, about 15% being singletons. Source: whole blood, taken in connection with sensitization to the hapten diphenylcyclopropenone (DPC). The receptors were gathered from a woman aged 25-40 years with alopecia areata. Some clones in this sample may be carry-over from other donors' samples.

The chain recombines TRBV7-2 with TRBJ1-2; unclear D gene. The CDR3 consists of 14 residues. Germline-derived CDR1 and CDR2 are SGHTA and FQGNSA. V gave up 2 bases and J gave up 6 bases, with 13 bases separating them. Here the CDR3 DNA reads TGTGCCAGCAGCTTAAGTGCGGCTGGCAATGGCTACACCTTC. It specifies CASSLSAAGNGYTF.

The gene calls are TRBV5-6 and TRBJ2-5, with 7 bases fitting TRBD2. J gave up 5 bases and V 0 bases, and 4 bases lay outside the gene matches. The CDR3 is 14 amino acids. From germline, CDR1 is SGHDT and CDR2 YYEEEE. The CDR3 region has the DNA TGTGCCAGCAGCTTGGACGCGGGAGCGGAGACCCAGTACTTC. Protein product: CASSLDAGAETQYF.

J is TRBJ1-1 and V is TRBV3-1; D unclear. Trimming stripped 6 bases from V and 1 base from J, with 9 bases between. The CDR3 runs to 13 residues. The germline gives CDR1 LGHDT, CDR2 YNNKEL (reference sequence). This chain's CDR3 is CASRNEGNTEAFF. The CDR3 DNA is TGTGCCAGCAGGAACGAGGGGAACACTGAAGCTTTCTTT. Based on the CDR3 plus reference TRBV3-1 and TRBJ1-1, the full variable domain is DTAVSQTPKYLVTQMGNDKSIKCEQNLGHDTMYWYKQDSKKFLKIMFSYNNKELIINETVPNRFSPKSPDKAHLNLHINSLELGDSAVYFCASRNEGNTEAFFGQGTRLTVV.

This clonotype was picked up many times. The chain recombines TRBV7-8 with TRBJ1-3, with D unresolved. This CDR3 comprises 17 residues. V was clipped by 0 bases and J by 1 base, with 13 bases between them. Germline V lookup: CDR1 SGHVS, CDR2 FQNEAQ. CDR3 in DNA: TGTGCCAGCAGCTTAGCGGGGAAGTTAGGATCTGGAAACACCATATATTTT. Translated: CASSLAGKLGSGNTIYF.

This clonotype came up a few times. The genes are TRBV7-2 and TRBJ2-3; D unclear. CDR3 length: 13 residues. V was pared by 4 bases and J by 4 bases, with 9 bases between. Germline CDR1 SGHTA, CDR2 FQGNSA. The CDR3 sequence is CASSSIMADTQYF. CDR3 nucleotide sequence: TGTGCCAGCAGCTCGATAATGGCAGATACGCAGTATTTT.

This clonotype has more than one count but fewer than ten. The CDR3 is CASSFVRANTEAFF. CDR3 nucleotides: TGTGCCAGCAGTTTTGTCAGGGCCAACACTGAAGCTTTCTTT. The genes are TRBV28 and TRBJ1-1, with D possibly TRBD1 on 5 matching bases. The CDR3 is made up of 14 amino acids. Trimming removed 3 bases at V and 2 bases at J, with 10 bases between. Per the germline V gene, CDR1 is MDHEN and CDR2 is SYDVKM.

This clonotype was detected a few times. The chain employs TRBV6-5 and TRBJ2-3, with TRBD2 identical over 7 bases. The CDR3 runs 15 residues. The V gene end was trimmed by 3 bases and the J gene end by 1 base; junction bases not matched to a gene: 4. From germline, CDR1 is MNHEY and CDR2 SVGAGI. CDR3 protein: CASSYRGVGTDTQYF. The CDR3 DNA sequence: TGTGCCAGCAGTTATCGGGGGGTGGGCACAGATACGCAGTATTTT.

This clonotype was counted a few times. This sequence joins TRBV20-1 and TRBJ2-2; D is unresolved. The CDR3 has 13 amino acids. V lost 5 bases, J lost 2 bases, and 9 bases lay in between. CDR1 is DFQATT and CDR2 is SNEGSKA in the germline V gene (reference sequence). Written as DNA, the CDR3 is TGCAGTGCTCTTGACTTAAACACCGGGGAGCTGTTTTTT. Its protein product is CSALDLNTGELFF.

This clonotype was picked up a small number of times. V is TRBV6-6 and J is TRBJ1-4; the match to TRBD1 covers 7 bases. The junction had 10 bases not matched to a gene; V was cut back by 9 bases and J by 6 bases. The CDR3 runs 14 residues. Germline CDR1 reads MNHNY; CDR2 reads SVGAGI (reference sequence). The CDR3 DNA is TGTGCCAGTGGGAAGGACAGGCCCTATGAAAAACTGTTTTTT. Residues: CASGKDRPYEKLFF.

The genes are TRBV5-4 and TRBJ2-3; tentative D call: TRBD2 (6 bases). V lost 3 bases and J 6 bases, leaving 20 bases between the germline ends. CDR1 and CDR2 (germline): SGHNT, YYREEE (reference sequence). The CDR3 length is 16 residues. The CDR3 protein is CASSSRGGGVGDTQYF. The DNA of the CDR3 is TGTGCCAGCAGCTCCCGGGGCGGCGGGGTAGGCGATACGCAGTATTTT.

The chain uses TRBV28 and TRBJ2-1; D not certain. This CDR3 region has 13 residues. V gave up 1 base and J gave up 10 bases, with 11 bases separating them. Per the germline V gene, CDR1 is MDHEN and CDR2 is SYDVKM. The CDR3 spells CASSLYVLREQFF. CDR3 in DNA: TGTGCCAGCAGTTTATACGTTCTTAGGGAGCAGTTCTTC.

The chain carries TRBV28 and TRBJ1-6; no firm D call. The V end was cut by 10 bases, the J end by 5 bases, with 18 bases between. The CDR3 loop spans 15 amino acids. Germline V gene sequence: CDR1 MDHEN, CDR2 SYDVKM. The DNA of the CDR3 is TGTGCCACCCGACGTCGGAGTACGCATAATTCACCCCTCCACTTT. Encoded protein: CATRRRSTHNSPLHF.

This chain connects TRBV18 to TRBJ2-1, with 7 nucleotides matching TRBD2. The CDR3 is 16 amino acids. The trim removed 3 bases at V and 8 bases at J, leaving 13 bases unmatched. Looked up from germline, CDR1 is KGHSH and CDR2 is LQKENI. CDR3 sequence reads: CASSPRNLAAGDEQFF. The CDR3 bases are TGTGCCAGCTCACCCCGGAACCTAGCGGCGGGCGATGAGCAGTTCTTC.

This clonotype was seen many times. V and J are TRBV15 and TRBJ2-1; 7 bases map to TRBD2. The CDR3 is 13 amino acids. V shed 1 base, J shed 9 bases, and the junction held 3 bases outside the gene matches. Germline CDR1 reads LNHNV; CDR2 reads YYDKDF (reference sequence). The CDR3 DNA reads TGTGCCACCAGCAGAGCTAGCGGTGGTGAGCAGTTCTTC. Protein product: CATSRASGGEQFF.

The sample holds a few counts of this clonotype. The chain combines TRBV14 with TRBJ1-1; D call uncertain. CDR3 length equals 13 residues. The V gene's germline CDR1 is SGHDN and CDR2 FVKESK. The ends were cut back, 3 bases at V and 3 bases at J, with 8 bases in the middle. The CDR3 reads CASSQGLDTEAFF. Here the CDR3 DNA reads TGTGCCAGCAGCCAGGGTCTCGACACTGAAGCTTTCTTT.

The chain links TRBV7-9 to TRBJ2-4, with 9 bases matching TRBD1. This CDR3 spans 13 amino acids. Looked up from germline, CDR1 is SEHNR and CDR2 is FQNEAQ (reference sequence). Losses at the gene ends were 6 bases for V and 8 bases for J; bases not matched to a gene: 5. The CDR3 reads CASRRQGGDIQYF. The DNA for the CDR3 is TGTGCCAGCAGGAGACAGGGGGGAGACATTCAGTACTTC.

The chain recombines TRBV5-1 with TRBJ2-2; 10 positions agree with TRBD2. This CDR3 spans 16 amino acids. With 4 bases clipped from V and 2 bases from J, the junction kept 5 bases outside the gene matches. Germline assignment: CDR1 SGHRS and CDR2 YFSETQ. The CDR3 loop reads CASSPLAGGNTGELFF. For the CDR3, the DNA is TGCGCCAGCAGCCCATTAGCGGGAGGCAACACCGGGGAGCTGTTTTTT.

This clonotype was seen only a few times. This chain links TRBV21-1 with TRBJ1-3. TRBV21-1 is deemed a pseudogene. The CDR3 contains 15 residues. CDR3 sequence: CASSKREGPGNTIYF. Here the CDR3 DNA reads TGTGCCAGCAGCAAGAGGGAAGGGCCTGGAAACACCATATATTTT.

At least ten counts were recorded for this clonotype. The chain has TRBV29-1 and TRBJ2-7; 9 nucleotides agree with TRBD2. This CDR3 is built from 16 residues. V lost 4 bases, J lost 3 bases, and 13 bases stayed unmatched. Germline loops: CDR1 SQVTM, CDR2 ANQGSEA. The CDR3 loop reads CSVGEAGLASNYEQYF. CDR3 in DNA: TGCAGCGTTGGCGAGGCGGGACTAGCCTCGAACTACGAGCAGTACTTC.

This clonotype was seen a handful of times. The chain couples TRBV12-3 or TRBV12-4 to TRBJ2-5; 7 bases map to TRBD2. The CDR3 length is 14 residues. V was clipped by 6 bases and J by 4 bases; unmatched bases: 8. The CDR3 loop is CASRAGVGRETQYF. For the CDR3, the DNA is TGTGCCAGCAGGGCGGGGGTCGGAAGAGAGACCCAGTACTTC.

This clonotype has ten or more counts. The CDR3 is CASSLGPSGNTIYF. CDR3 in DNA: TGCGCCAGCAGCTTGGGGCCCTCGGGAAACACCATATATTTT. This chain uses TRBV5-1 with TRBJ1-3; D ambiguous. Germline CDR1 is SGHRS and CDR2 is YFSETQ. Trimming took 0 bases from V and 4 from J, leaving 8 bases between them. The CDR3 length is 14 residues.